The entry below describes one TCR beta chain. The source of the sample is a study of blood T cell repertoires in COVID-19. As for the study in general: The study drew acute and convalescent COVID-19 samples from the United States, Italy and Spain. Sample material is recorded as cDNA or gDNA derived from T cells, B-cell-depleted T cells, or PBMCs.

Authors' analysis steps: How many nucleated cells were present was estimated from reference gene primer amplification. Clones were sequenced by immunoSEQ multiplex PCR, and TCRdb holds only the in-frame ones, with some missing. That table supplies the V and J calls and clone size; D and trimming were determined from the DNA. The profile shows about 80,000 clones, around 88% of them singletons. V was clipped by 3 bases and J by 2 bases, with 8 bases between them. CDR1 MNHNS and CDR2 SASEGT come from the germline V gene. The CDR3 totals 13 residues. The sample consisted of peripheral blood. V is TRBV6-1 and J is TRBJ2-7; D remains unclear. The source is a woman aged 80 or over with acute or convalescent COVID-19. The CDR3 sequence: CASSDASTYEQYF. The CDR3 DNA follows: TGTGCCAGCAGTGACGCCAGTACCTACGAGCAGTACTTC.